Detailed here is one T cell receptor (beta chain). This record belongs to a study of blood T cell repertoires in COVID-19. In the study overall: The United States, Italy and Spain supplied acute and convalescent COVID-19 samples.

Self-reported history from a screening survey and questionnaire set each donor's cohort. The CDR3 is 18 amino acids. CDR1 and CDR2 from the germline V gene are SGHTA and FQGNSA. The trim removed 4 bases at V and 1 base at J, leaving 11 bases unmatched. Repertoires were generated with immunoSEQ multiplex PCR, while TCRdb's copy carries only in-frame clones and drops some. The sample records 95,000 to 150,000 clones, 84% being singletons. Sequenced: PBMCs or T cells enriched from blood (not recorded which). The genes are TRBV7-2 and TRBJ1-5, with 9 bases aligning to TRBD1. The clonotype originates from a woman in her thirties who had recovered from COVID-19. The CDR3 sequence: CASSSPLGTGPSNQPQHF. The CDR3 DNA sequence: TGTGCCAGCAGCTCACCACTCGGGACAGGGCCGAGCAATCAGCCCCAGCATTTT.